What follows describes a single TCR beta chain. This CDR3 has 14 amino acids. Trimming stripped 1 base from V and 9 bases from J, with 13 bases between. CDR1 and CDR2 from the germline V gene are LGHNA and YNFKEQ. The sample is drawn from a study of identifying expanded T cells in peripheral blood. Profiling relied on immunoSEQ multiplex PCR, and the TCRdb table lists in-frame clones only, not all of them. The sample carries nearly 60,000 clones, roughly 87% recorded once. The chain recombines TRBV4-2 with TRBJ2-1; D is tentatively TRBD1 or TRBD2 (5 bases each). The sample taken for sequencing was blood. This clonotype was obtained from a person aged 18 to 75 in good health. CDR3 in DNA: TGTGCCAGCAGCCAAGGCCCTGGGGGAAGTGAGCAGTTCTTC. Protein product: CASSQGPGGSEQFF.